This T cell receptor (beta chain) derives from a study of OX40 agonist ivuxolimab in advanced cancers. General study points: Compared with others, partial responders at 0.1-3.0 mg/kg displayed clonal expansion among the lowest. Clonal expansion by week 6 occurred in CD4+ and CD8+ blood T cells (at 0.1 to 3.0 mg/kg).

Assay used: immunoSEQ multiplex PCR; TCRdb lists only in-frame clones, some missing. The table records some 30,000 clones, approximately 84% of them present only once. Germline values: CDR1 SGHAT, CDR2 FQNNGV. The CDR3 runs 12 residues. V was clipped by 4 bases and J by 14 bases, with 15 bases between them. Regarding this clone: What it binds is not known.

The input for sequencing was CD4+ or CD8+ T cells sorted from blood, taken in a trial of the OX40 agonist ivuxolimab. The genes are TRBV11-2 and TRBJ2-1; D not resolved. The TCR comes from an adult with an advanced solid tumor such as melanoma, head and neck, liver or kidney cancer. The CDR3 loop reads CASSSLPGSEFF. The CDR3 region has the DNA TGTGCCAGCAGCTCCCTCCCTGGTTCAGAGTTCTTC.